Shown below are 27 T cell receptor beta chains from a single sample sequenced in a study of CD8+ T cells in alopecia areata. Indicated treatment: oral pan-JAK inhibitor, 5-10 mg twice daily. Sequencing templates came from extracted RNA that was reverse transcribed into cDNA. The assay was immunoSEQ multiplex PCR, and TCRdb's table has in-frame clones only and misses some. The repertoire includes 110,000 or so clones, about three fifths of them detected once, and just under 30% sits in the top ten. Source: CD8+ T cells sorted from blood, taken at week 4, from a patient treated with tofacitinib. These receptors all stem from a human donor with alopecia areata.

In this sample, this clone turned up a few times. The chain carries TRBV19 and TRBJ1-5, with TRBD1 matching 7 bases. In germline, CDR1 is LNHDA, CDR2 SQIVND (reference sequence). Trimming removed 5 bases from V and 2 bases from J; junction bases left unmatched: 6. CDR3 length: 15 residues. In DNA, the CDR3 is TGTGCCAGTAGTGGGGAAGGGACAGGCAATCAGCCCCAGCATTTT. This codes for CASSGEGTGNQPQHF.

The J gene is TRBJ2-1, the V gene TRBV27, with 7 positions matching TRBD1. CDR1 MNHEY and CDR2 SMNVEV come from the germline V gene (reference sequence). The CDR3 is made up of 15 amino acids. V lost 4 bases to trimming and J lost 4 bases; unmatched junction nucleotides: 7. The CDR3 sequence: CASSSWDRSYNEQFF. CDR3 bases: TGTGCCAGCAGTTCCTGGGACAGATCATACAATGAGCAGTTCTTC.

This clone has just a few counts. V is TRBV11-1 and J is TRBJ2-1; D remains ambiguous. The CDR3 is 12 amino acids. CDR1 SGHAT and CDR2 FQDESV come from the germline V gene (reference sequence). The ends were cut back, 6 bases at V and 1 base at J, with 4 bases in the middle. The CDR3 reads CASRDSYNEQFF. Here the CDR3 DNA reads TGTGCCAGCAGAGATTCCTACAATGAGCAGTTCTTC.

In nucleotides, the CDR3 is TGTGCCTGGAGTGGTGGGGCGGGCACAGATACGCAGTATTTT. Amino acids: CAWSGGAGTDTQYF. The chain uses TRBV30 and TRBJ2-3, with D possibly matching TRBD1 (5 bases). The CDR3 contains 14 residues. The V end was cut by 1 base, the J end by 1 base, with 9 bases between. Germline V gene lookup returns CDR1 GTSNPN and CDR2 SVGIG (reference sequence).

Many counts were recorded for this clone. CDR3 sequence: CASSVARGYGYTF. CDR3 DNA: TGTGCCAGTAGTGTTGCCCGGGGGTATGGCTACACCTTC. This rearrangement joins TRBV19 to TRBJ1-2; tentatively, D is TRBD1 (5 bases). Germline V gives CDR1 LNHDA, CDR2 SQIVND (reference sequence). This CDR3 is 13 amino acids long. V shed 5 bases and J shed 5 bases, with 12 bases lying between them.

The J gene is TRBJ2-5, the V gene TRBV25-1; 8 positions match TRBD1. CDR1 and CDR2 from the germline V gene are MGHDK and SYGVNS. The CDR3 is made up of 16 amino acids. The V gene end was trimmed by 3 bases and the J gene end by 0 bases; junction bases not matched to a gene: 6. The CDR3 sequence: CASSDGDRYYQETQYF. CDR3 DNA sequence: TGTGCCAGCAGTGATGGGGACAGGTACTACCAAGAGACCCAGTACTTC. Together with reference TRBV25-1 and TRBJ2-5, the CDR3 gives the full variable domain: EADIYQTPRYLVIGTGKKITLECSQTMGHDKMYWYQQDPGMELHLIHYSYGVNSTEKGDLSSESTVSRIRTEHFPLTLESARPSHTSQYLCASSDGDRYYQETQYFGPGTRLLVL.

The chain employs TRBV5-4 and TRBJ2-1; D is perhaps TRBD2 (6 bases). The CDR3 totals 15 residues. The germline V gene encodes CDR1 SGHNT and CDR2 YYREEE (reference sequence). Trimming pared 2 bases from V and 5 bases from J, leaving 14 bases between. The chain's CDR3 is CASSLGGDDHNEQFF. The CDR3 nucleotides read TGTGCCAGCAGCTTAGGCGGGGACGATCACAATGAGCAGTTCTTC.

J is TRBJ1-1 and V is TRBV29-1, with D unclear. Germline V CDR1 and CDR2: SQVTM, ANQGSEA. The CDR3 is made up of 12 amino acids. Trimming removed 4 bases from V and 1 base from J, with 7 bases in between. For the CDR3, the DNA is TGCAGCGTTGTGTGGAGGAACACTGAAGCTTTCTTT. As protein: CSVVWRNTEAFF.

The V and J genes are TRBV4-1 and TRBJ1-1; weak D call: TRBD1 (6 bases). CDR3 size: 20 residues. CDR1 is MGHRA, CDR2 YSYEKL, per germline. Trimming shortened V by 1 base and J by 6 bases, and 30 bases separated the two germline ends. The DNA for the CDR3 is TGCGCCAGCAGCCAAGTAGGGGGGAAGGTGGGACCAGTGGAAGCGGCTGAAGCTTTCTTT. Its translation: CASSQVGGKVGPVEAAEAFF.

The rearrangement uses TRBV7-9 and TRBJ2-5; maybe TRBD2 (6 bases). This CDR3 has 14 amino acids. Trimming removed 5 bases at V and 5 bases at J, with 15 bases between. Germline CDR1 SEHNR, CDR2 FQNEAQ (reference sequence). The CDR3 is CASSPLEGLETQYF. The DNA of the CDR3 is TGTGCCAGCAGCCCCCTGGAGGGTCTTGAGACCCAGTACTTC.

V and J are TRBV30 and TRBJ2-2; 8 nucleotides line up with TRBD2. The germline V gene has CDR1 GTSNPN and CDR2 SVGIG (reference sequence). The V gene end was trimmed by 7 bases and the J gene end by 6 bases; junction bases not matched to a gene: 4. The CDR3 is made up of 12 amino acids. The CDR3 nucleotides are TGTGCCTCTCGCGGGAGGTCCGGGGAGCTGTTTTTT. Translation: CASRGRSGELFF.

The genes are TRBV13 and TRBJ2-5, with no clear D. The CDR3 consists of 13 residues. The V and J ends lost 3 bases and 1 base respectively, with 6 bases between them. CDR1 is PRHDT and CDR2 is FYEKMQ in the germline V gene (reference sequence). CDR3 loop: CASSLWGQETQYF. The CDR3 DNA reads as TGTGCCAGCAGCTTGTGGGGCCAAGAGACCCAGTACTTC.

This CDR3 reads CASSYRDGSYEQYF. Here the CDR3 DNA reads TGTGCCAGCAGCTATCGGGACGGATCCTACGAGCAGTACTTC. The genes are TRBV9 and TRBJ2-7; possibly TRBD1 or TRBD2 for D (5 bases each). Germline CDR1 is SGDLS and CDR2 is YYNGEE. The CDR3 totals 14 residues. Trimming removed 4 bases from V and 1 base from J, with 12 bases in between.

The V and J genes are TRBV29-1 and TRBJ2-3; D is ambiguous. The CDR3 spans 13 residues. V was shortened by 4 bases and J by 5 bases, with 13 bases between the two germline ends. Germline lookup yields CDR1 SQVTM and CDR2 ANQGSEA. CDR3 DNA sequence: TGCAGCGTTGCTGGGCCCTCGGAAGATACGCAGTATTTT. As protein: CSVAGPSEDTQYF.

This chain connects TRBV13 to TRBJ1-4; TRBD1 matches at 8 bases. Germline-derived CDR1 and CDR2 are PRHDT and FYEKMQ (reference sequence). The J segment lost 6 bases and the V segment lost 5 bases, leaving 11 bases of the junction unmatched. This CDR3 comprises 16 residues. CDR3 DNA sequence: TGTGCCAGCAGCATATACGGACAGGGAGAGGATGAAAAACTGTTTTTT. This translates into CASSIYGQGEDEKLFF.

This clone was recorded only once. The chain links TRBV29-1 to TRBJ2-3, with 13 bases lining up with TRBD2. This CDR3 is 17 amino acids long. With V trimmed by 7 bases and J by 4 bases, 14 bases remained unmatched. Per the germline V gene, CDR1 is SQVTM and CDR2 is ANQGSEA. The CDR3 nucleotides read TGCAGCGCCGCCCTCCTAACTAGCGGGGGGGCGGCAGATACGCAGTATTTT. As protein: CSAALLTSGGAADTQYF.

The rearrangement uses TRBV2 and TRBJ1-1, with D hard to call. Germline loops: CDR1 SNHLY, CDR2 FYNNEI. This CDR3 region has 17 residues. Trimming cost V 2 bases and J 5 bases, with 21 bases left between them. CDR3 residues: CASSEQLRFSEVTEAFF. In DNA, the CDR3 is TGTGCCAGCAGTGAACAACTCAGGTTCTCGGAGGTAACTGAAGCTTTCTTT.

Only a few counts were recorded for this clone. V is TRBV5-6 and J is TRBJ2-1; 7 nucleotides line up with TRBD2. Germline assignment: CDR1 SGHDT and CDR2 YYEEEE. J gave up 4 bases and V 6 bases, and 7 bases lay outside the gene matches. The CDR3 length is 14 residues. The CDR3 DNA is TGTGCCAGCACCATACTAGCGTCGTACAATGAGCAGTTCTTC. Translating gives CASTILASYNEQFF. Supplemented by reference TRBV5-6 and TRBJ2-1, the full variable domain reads DAGVTQSPTHLIKTRGQQVTLRCSPKSGHDTVSWYQQALGQGPQFIFQYYEEEERQRGNFPDRFSGHQFPNYSSELNVNALLLGDSALYLCASTILASYNEQFFGPGTRLTVL.

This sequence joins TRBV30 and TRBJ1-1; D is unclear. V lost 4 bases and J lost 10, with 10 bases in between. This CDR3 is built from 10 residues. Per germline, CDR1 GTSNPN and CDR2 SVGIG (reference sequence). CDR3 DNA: TGTGCCTGGATGGGCGTCCTAGCTTTCTTT. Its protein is CAWMGVLAFF.

CDR3 bases: TGCAGCGTTGAGGACAGGGAAGGCGCCTACGAGCAGTACTTC. Protein product: CSVEDREGAYEQYF. This sequence joins TRBV29-1 and TRBJ2-7, with 8 bases identical to TRBD1. The germline gives CDR1 SQVTM, CDR2 ANQGSEA. J gave up 2 bases and V 3 bases, and 6 bases lay outside the gene matches. This CDR3 is 14 amino acids long.

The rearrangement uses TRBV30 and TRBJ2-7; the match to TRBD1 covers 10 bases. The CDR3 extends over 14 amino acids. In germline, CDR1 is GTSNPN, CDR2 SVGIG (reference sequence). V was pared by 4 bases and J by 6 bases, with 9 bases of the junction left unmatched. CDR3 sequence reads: CAWMRGTGVPEQYF. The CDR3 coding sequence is TGTGCCTGGATGAGGGGGACAGGGGTCCCCGAGCAGTACTTC.

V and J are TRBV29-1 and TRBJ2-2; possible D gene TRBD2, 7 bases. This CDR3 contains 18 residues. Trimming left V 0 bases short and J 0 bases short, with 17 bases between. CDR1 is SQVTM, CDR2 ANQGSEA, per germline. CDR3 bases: TGCAGCGTTGAAGATGGGAGGGGGGATAGTGCGAACACCGGGGAGCTGTTTTTT. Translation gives CSVEDGRGDSANTGELFF.

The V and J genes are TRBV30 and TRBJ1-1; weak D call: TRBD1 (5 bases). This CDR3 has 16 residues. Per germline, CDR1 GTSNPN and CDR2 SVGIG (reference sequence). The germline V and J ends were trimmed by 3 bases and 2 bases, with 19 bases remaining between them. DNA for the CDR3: TGTGCCTGGAGGGATTCTGGGGAAACAGGAAACACTGAAGCTTTCTTT. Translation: CAWRDSGETGNTEAFF.

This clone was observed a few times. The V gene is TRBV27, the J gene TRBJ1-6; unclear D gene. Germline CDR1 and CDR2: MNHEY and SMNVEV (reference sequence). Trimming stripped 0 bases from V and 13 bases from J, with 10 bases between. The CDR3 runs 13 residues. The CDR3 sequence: CASSLSAGSPLHF. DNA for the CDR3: TGTGCCAGCAGTTTATCGGCGGGGTCCCCCCTCCACTTT.

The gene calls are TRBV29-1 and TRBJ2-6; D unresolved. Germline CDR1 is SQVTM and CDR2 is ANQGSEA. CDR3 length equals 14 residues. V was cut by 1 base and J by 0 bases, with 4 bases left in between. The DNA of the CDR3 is TGCAGCGTTGAAGGGGGCTCTGGGGCCAACGTCCTGACTTTC. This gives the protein CSVEGGSGANVLTF.

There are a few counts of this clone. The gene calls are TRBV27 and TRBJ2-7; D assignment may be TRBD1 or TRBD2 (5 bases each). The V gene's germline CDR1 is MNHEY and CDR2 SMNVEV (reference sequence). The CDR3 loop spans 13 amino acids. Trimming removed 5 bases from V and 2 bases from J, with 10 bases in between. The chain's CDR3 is CASSGTFPYEQYF. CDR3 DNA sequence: TGTGCCAGCAGTGGGACCTTCCCCTACGAGCAGTACTTC.

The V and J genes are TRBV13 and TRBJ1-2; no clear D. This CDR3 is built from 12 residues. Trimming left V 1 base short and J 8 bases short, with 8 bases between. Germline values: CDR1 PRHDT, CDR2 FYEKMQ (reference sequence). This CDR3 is CASSLVGRGYTF. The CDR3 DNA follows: TGTGCCAGCAGCTTAGTAGGCCGCGGCTACACCTTC.